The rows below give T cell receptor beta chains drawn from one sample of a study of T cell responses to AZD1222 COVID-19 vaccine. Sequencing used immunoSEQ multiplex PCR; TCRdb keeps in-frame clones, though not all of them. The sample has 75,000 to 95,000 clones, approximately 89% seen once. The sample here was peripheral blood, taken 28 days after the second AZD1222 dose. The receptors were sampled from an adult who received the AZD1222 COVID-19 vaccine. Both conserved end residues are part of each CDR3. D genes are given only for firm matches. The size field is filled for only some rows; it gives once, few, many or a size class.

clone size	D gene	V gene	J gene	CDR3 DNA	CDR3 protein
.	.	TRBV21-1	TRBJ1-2	TGTGCCAGCGTCTGGGACCGTGGCTACACCTTC	CASVWDRGYTF
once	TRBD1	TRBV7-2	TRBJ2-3	TGTGCCAGCAGCTTACTCCAGGGGGCAGATACGCAGTATTTT	CASSLLQGADTQYF
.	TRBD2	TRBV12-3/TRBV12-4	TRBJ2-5	TGTGCCAGCAGTGGGAGGGGACAAGAGACCCAGTACTTC	CASSGRGQETQYF
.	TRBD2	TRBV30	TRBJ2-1	TGTGCCTGGAAGGTAATAGCGGGAGGTTGGGGTGAGCAGTTCTTC	CAWKVIAGGWGEQFF
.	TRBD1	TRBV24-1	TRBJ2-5	TGTGCCACCAGTGAGCCCCCTGGACAGGGGGAAGAGACCCAGTACTTC	CATSEPPGQGEETQYF
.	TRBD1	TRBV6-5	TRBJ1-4	TGTGCCAGCAGTTTGGGACAGAGCAATGAAAAACTGTTTTTT	CASSLGQSNEKLFF
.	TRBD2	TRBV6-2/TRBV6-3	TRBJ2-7	TGTGCCAGCAGTTACCTGGCTAGCGGGAGGGCCTACGAGCAGTACTTC	CASSYLASGRAYEQYF
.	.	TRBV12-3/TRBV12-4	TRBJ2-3	TGTGCCAGCAGTTTTCTGACAGATACGCAGTATTTT	CASSFLTDTQYF
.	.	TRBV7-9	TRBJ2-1	TGTGCCAGCAGCTTATTACGAAGGAATGAGCAGTTCTTC	CASSLLRRNEQFF
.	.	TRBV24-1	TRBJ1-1	TGTGCCACCAGTGATTTTACTGGTGGGGGAATGAACACTGAAGCTTTCTTT	CATSDFTGGGMNTEAFF
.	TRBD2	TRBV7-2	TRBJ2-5	TGTGCCAGCAGCTTAGGACTAGCGGGAGGGTTCCAGTACTTC	CASSLGLAGGFQYF
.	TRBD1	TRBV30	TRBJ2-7	TGTGCCTGGAGTGTACAAGGGACAGGGGTCGAGCAGTACTTC	CAWSVQGTGVEQYF
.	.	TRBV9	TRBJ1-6	TGTGCCAGCAGCCCAAAAGGACCAGGGTCACCCCTCCACTTT	CASSPKGPGSPLHF
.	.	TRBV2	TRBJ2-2	TGTGCCAGCAGTGAAGCGCCCCAGATCAACACCGGGGAGCTGTTTTTT	CASSEAPQINTGELFF
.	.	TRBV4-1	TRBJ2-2	TGCGCCAGCAGCCAAGATCAGGGGCCGCGGAACACCGGGGAGCTGTTTTTT	CASSQDQGPRNTGELFF